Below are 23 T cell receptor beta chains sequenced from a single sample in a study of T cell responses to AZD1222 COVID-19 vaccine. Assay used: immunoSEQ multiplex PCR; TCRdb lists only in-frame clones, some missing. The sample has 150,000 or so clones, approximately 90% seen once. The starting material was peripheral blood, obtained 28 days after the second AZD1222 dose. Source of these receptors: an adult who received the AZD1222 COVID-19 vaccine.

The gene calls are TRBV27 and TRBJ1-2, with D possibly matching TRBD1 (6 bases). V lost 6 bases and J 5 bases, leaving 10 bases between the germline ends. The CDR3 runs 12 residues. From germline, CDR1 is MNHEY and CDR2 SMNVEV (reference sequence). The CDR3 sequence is CASRTGEYGYTF. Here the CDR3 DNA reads TGTGCCAGCAGGACAGGAGAATATGGCTACACCTTC.

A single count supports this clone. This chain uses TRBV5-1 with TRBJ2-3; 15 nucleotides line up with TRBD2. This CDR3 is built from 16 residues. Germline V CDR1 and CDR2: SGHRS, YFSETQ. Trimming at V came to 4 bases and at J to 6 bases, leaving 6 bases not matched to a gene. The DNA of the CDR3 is TGCGCCAGCAGCCCAGCAGGGACTAGCGGGAGGGATACGCAGTATTTT. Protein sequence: CASSPAGTSGRDTQYF. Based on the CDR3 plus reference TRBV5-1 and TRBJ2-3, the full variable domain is KAGVTQTPRYLIKTRGQQVTLSCSPISGHRSVSWYQQTPGQGLQFLFEYFSETQRNKGNFPGRFSGRQFSNSRSEMNVSTLELGDSALYLCASSPAGTSGRDTQYFGPGTRLTVL.

DNA for the CDR3: TGTGCCAGCAGTATCCGGACTAGCGGAAATGAAAAACTGTTTTTT. It specifies CASSIRTSGNEKLFF. This chain links TRBV28 with TRBJ1-4; the D is unclear. Germline assignment: CDR1 MDHEN and CDR2 SYDVKM. V was trimmed by 5 bases and J by 5 bases, leaving 15 bases between them. The CDR3 sequence is 15 residues long. Using reference TRBV28 and TRBJ1-4 for the parts outside the CDR3, the full variable domain is DVKVTQSSRYLVKRTGEKVFLECVQDMDHENMFWYRQDPGLGLRLIYFSYDVKMKEKGDIPEGYSVSREKKERFSLILESASTNQTSMYLCASSIRTSGNEKLFFGSGTQLSVL.

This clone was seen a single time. CDR3 nucleotides: TGTGCCAGCAGTCCGGGGTCAACTGGAAACACCATATATTTT. Translated, it gives CASSPGSTGNTIYF. V is TRBV6-2 or TRBV6-3 and J is TRBJ1-3; no definite D call. Germline V lookup: CDR1 MNHEY, CDR2 SVGEGT. With 5 bases removed from V and 2 bases from J, the gap between germline ends came to 10 bases. The CDR3 extends over 14 amino acids.

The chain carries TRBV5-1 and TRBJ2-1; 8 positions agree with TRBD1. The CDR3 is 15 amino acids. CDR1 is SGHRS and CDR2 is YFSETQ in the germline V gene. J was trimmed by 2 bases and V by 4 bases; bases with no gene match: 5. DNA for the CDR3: TGCGCCAGCAGCCTTGGACAGGGAGCCTACAATGAGCAGTTCTTC. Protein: CASSLGQGAYNEQFF.

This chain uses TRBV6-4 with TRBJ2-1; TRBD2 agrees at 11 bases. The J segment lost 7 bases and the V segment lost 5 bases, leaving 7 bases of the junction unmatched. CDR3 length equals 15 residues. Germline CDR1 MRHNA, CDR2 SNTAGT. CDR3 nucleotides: TGTGCCAGCAGTCCGACTAGCGGGACTTTGAATGAGCAGTTCTTC. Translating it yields CASSPTSGTLNEQFF.

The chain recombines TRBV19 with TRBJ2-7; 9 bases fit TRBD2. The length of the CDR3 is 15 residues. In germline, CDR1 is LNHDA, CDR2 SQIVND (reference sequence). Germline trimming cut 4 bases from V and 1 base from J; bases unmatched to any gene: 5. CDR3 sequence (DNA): TGTGCCAGTAGTAAAAGACTAGCGGAGTCCTACGAGCAGTACTTC. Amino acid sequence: CASSKRLAESYEQYF.

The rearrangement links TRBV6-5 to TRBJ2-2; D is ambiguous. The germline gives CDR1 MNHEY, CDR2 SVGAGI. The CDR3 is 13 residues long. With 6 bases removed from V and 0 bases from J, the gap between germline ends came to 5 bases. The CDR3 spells CASSATNTGELFF. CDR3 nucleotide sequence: TGTGCCAGCAGCGCAACGAACACCGGGGAGCTGTTTTTT.

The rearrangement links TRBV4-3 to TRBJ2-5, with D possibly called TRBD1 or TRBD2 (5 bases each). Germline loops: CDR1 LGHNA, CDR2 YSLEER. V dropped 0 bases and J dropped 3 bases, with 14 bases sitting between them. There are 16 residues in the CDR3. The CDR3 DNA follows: TGCGCCAGCAGCCAAGATCTGGGGGACGGAGAAGAGACCCAGTACTTC. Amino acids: CASSQDLGDGEETQYF.

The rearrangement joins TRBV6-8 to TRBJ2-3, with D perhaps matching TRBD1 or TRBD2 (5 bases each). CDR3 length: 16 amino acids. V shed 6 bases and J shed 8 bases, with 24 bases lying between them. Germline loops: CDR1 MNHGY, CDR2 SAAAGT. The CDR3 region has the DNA TGTGCCAGCAGCAAATTTTCGGGACCTACGGGCTGTACGCAGTATTTT. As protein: CASSKFSGPTGCTQYF.

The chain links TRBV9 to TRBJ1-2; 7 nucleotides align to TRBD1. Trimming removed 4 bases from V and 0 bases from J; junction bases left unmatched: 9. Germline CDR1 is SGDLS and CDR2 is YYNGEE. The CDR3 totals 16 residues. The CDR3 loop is CASSPGGGNANYGYTF. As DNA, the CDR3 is TGTGCCAGCAGCCCAGGGGGAGGTAATGCTAACTATGGCTACACCTTC.

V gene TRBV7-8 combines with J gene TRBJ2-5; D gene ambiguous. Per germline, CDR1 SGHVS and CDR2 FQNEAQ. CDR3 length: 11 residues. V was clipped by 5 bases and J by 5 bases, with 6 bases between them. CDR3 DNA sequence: TGTGCCAGCAGCGCCCGGGAGACCCAGTACTTC. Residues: CASSARETQYF.

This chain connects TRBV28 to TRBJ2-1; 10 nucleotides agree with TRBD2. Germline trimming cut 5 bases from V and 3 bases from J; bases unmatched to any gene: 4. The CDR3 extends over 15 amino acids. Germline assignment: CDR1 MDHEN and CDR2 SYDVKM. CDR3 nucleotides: TGTGCCAGCAGTACCCTAGCGGGAGACTACAATGAGCAGTTCTTC. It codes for CASSTLAGDYNEQFF.

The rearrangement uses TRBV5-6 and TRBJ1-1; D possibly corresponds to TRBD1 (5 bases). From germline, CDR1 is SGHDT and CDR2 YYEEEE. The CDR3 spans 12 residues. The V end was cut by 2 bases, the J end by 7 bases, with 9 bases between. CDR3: CASSFTTGEAFF. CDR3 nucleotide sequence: TGTGCCAGCAGCTTTACCACAGGTGAAGCTTTCTTT.

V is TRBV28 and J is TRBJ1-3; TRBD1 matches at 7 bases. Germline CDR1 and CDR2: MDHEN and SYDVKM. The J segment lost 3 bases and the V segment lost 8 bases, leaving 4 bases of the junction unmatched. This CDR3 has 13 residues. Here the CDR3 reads CASSGQVGNTIYF. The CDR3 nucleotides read TGTGCCAGCTCAGGACAGGTTGGAAACACCATATATTTT.

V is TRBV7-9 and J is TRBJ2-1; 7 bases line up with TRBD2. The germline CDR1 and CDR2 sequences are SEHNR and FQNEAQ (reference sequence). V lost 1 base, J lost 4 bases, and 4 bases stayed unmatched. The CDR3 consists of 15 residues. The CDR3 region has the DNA TGTGCCAGCAGCTTAGAACTAGCGAGTTACAATGAGCAGTTCTTC. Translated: CASSLELASYNEQFF.

The CDR3 loop reads CASSQTGGQPQHF. For the CDR3, the DNA is TGTGCCAGCAGCCAAACAGGGGGCCAGCCCCAGCATTTT. The genes are TRBV3-1 (or the pseudogene TRBV3-2) and TRBJ1-5, with 9 bases identical to TRBD1. The CDR3 extends over 13 amino acids. Germline trimming cut 2 bases from V and 7 bases from J; bases unmatched to any gene: 0. Germline assignment: CDR1 LGHDT and CDR2 YNNKEL (reference sequence).

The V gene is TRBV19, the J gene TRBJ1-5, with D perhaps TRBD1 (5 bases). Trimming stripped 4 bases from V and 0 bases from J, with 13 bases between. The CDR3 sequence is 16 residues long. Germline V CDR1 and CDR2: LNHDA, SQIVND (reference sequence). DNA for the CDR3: TGTGCCAGTAGTAGTCTGGACACCCCTAGCAATCAGCCCCAGCATTTT. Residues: CASSSLDTPSNQPQHF.

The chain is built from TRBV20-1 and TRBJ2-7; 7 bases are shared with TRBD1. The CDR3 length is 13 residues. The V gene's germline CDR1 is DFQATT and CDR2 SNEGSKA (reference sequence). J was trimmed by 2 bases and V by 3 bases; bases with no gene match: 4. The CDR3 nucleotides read TGCAGTGCTAGTGTAGGGACAGCCTACGAGCAGTACTTC. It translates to CSASVGTAYEQYF.

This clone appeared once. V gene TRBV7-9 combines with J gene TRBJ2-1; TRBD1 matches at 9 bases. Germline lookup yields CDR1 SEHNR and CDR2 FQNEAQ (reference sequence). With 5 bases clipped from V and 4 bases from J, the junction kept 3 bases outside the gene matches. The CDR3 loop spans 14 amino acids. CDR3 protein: CASSPGQGYNEQFF. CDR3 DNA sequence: TGTGCCAGCAGCCCCGGACAGGGGTACAATGAGCAGTTCTTC.

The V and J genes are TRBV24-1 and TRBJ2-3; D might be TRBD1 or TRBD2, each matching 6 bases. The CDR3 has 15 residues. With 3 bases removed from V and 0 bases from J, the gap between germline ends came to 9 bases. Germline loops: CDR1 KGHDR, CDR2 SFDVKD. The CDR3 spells CATSDAGQSTDTQYF. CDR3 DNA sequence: TGTGCCACCAGTGATGCGGGACAAAGCACAGATACGCAGTATTTT.

The CDR3 loop reads CASSLEGLERFF. The CDR3 nucleotides are TGCGCCAGCAGCTTGGAGGGTCTGGAGAGGTTCTTC. The gene calls are TRBV5-1 and TRBJ2-1; D is uncertain. Trimming left V 0 bases short and J 15 bases short, with 13 bases between. The CDR3 loop spans 12 amino acids. Germline assignment: CDR1 SGHRS and CDR2 YFSETQ.

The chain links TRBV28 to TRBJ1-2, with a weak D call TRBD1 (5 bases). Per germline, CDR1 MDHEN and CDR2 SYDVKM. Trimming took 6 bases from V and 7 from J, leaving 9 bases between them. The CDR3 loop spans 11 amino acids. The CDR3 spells CASSTGGGYTF. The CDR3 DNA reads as TGTGCCAGCAGCACGGGGGGTGGCTACACCTTC.